This T cell receptor (beta chain) is drawn from a study of T-cell memory formation after mild COVID-19 (dated by TCRdb to 2020 to 2023). Some background on the complete study: TCR sequence clusters from the two donors were found to be largely donor specific. T-cell clones expanding and contracting after mild COVID-19 in a couple of donors were tracked by longitudinal TCRalpha and TCRbeta repertoire sequencing. The cohort comprised two young, previously healthy adult volunteers, one female and one male. On the study overall, not on this receptor specifically: SARS-CoV-2 specificity of the second-wave clones peaking on day 37 was not confirmed. Balanced CD4/CD8 phenotypes were observed for clones contracting from day 15 to 85, whereas a bias towards CD4+ was observed for a second wave of clones expanding from day 15 to 37. Some responding clones were found in pre-infection memory, which suggests that pre-existing cross-reactive memory T cells took part in the SARS-CoV-2 response. The study included only a couple of mild cases, and larger cohorts that include severe cases with pre-infection samples were judged to be necessary. Contracting CD4+ clones were found mainly in CM and EM memory subsets, while CD8+ clones were enriched in EMRA.

V sheds 3 bases and J sheds 0 bases, leaving 12 bases between their ends. Taken from the germline V gene (reference sequence), the CDR1 and CDR2 loops are DFQATT and SNEGSKA. From the cysteine up to the phenylalanine, the CDR3 has a length of 15 residues. CDR3 DNA only is kept here, 45 bases in frame from base 1. Sequenced on an Illumina NovaSeq 6000. TCRalpha and TCRbeta cDNA libraries were built by 5'RACE with constant-segment primers, adding sample barcodes and unique molecular identifiers. RNA was extracted from every sample with Trizol reagent. The libraries were amplified in two PCR steps, and the second step added a second sample barcode and Illumina TruSeq adapters. Libraries were sequenced on an Illumina NovaSeq with 2 x 150 bp paired-end reads. The source study handled its data this way. Reads were demultiplexed and collapsed into UMI-guided consensus sequences with migec v1.2.7. Using mixcr v2.1.11, the UMI consensuses were aligned to TRA and TRB V and J templates and assembled into clonotypes. Clonotypes were classified as expanded or contracted when called significant by both edgeR and NoisET, with noise models trained on biological replicates. For edgeR calls, the thresholds were a false discovery rate-adjusted p below 0.01 and a log2 fold-change of 1. PCA with hierarchical clustering of max-normalized trajectories of the 1000 most abundant clonotypes was used as exploratory dynamics analysis. Each responding clone was given a CD4 or CD8 phenotype based on the CD4+ and CD8+ repertoires, which had been sequenced separately. TCRdb trimmed public reads at Q25 via fastp, called clones via MiXCR and kept in-frame beta chains. Rows merge per CDR3 protein into single entries with the most common DNA and genes. V and J calls and clone size were set by TCRdb, not the authors. This sample comprises fewer than 700,000 distinct CDR3 sequences, under 20% of them detected only once. The ten most abundant clones make up 12% of the sample.

To note about this clonotype: The specificity of this receptor is unknown. No base quality values were provided; no much bigger clone lies one nucleotide off.

Ficoll-Paque density gradient centrifugation was the method used to isolate PBMCs. The sample comprised PBMCs or a T cell subset sorted from them (not recorded which). The sequence links TRBV20-1 to TRBJ1-5, with the D gene not confidently named. The clonotype comes from an adult woman who had mild COVID-19 (a few samples of this study predate the infection). The sample titles of this study are shuffled in the database, so cell type and time point are left out; the donor was told from shared clones. The sequenced DNA is TGCAGTGCTAGGGTGGGCCTTTATAGCAATCAGCCCCAGCATTTT. Its coded protein is CSARVGLYSNQPQHF.